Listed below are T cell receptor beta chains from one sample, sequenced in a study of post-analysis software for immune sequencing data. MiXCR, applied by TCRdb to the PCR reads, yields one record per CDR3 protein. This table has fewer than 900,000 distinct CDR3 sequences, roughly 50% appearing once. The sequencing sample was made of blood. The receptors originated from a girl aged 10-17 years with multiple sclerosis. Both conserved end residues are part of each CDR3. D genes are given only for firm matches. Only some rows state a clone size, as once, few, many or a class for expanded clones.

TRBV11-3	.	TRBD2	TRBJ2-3	TGTGCCAGCAGCCCTTATGCGGGAGGGGGAGATACGCAGTATTTT	CASSPYAGGGDTQYF
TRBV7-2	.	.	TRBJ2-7	TGTGCCAGCAGCCTGAGTGCGGCTAATTCCGAGCAGTACTTC	CASSLSAANSEQYF
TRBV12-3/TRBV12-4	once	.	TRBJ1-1	TGTGCCAGCAGTGGGGACGCGTTGAACACTGAAGCTTTCTTT	CASSGDALNTEAFF
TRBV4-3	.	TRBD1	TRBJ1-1	TGCGCCAGCAGCCAAACAGGGGTGGGTGAAGCTTTCTTT	CASSQTGVGEAFF
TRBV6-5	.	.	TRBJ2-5	TGTGCCAGCAGTACCCTTGGGACCGCCATCCAAGAGACCCAGTACTTC	CASSTLGTAIQETQYF
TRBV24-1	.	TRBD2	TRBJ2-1	TGTGCCACCGGTCCCCCGGGGGGGAGGGTCAATGAGCAGTTCTTC	CATGPPGGRVNEQFF
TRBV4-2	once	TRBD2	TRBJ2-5	TGTGCCAGCAGCCAAGAAGGGACTAGCGTCTTTTATGAGCAGTACTTC	CASSQEGTSVFYEQYF
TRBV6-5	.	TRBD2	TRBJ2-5	TGTGCCAGCAGTTACGCGCCTAGCGGGTACCAAGAGACCCAGTACTTC	CASSYAPSGYQETQYF
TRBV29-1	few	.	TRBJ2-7	TGCAGCGTTGAGACGACCAAAGCTCTCTACGAGCAGTACTTC	CSVETTKALYEQYF
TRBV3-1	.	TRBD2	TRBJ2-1	TGTGCCAGCAGCCCCGATCGGGGACTAGGCTCCTACAATGAGCAGTTCTTC	CASSPDRGLGSYNEQFF
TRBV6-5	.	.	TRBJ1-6	TGTGCCAGCAGCCTCGGGGCGAGGATGTCACCCCTCCACTTT	CASSLGARMSPLHF
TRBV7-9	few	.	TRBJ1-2	TGTGCCAGCAGCGCCCGGCAGGACGTCTATGGCTACACCTTC	CASSARQDVYGYTF
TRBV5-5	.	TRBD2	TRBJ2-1	TGTGCCAGCAGCTTAACCTCCGGGACTAGCGGGACGTTCTTC	CASSLTSGTSGTFF
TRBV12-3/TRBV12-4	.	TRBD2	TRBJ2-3	TGTGCCAGCAGTAACCCCGGGACTATACACACAGATACGCAGTATTTT	CASSNPGTIHTDTQYF
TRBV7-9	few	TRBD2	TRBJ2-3	TGTGCCAGCAGCTTAGGGGTAGCGGGAGCAACAGATACGCAGTATTTT	CASSLGVAGATDTQYF
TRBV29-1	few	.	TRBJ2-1	TGCAGCGTTGAAGCCCGGGGAGATGAGCAGTTCTTC	CSVEARGDEQFF
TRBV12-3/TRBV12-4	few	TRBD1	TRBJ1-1	TGTGCCAGCAGTTTCGGGACAGGGTCATTGACAAAGGCTTTCTTT	CASSFGTGSLTKAFF
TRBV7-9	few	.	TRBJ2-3	TGTGCCAGCAGCTTATCGACAGCGCGAACAGATACGCAGTATTTT	CASSLSTARTDTQYF
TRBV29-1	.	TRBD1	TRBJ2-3	TGCAGCGTGGGACAGGGGAGCACAGATACGCAGTATTTT	CSVGQGSTDTQYF
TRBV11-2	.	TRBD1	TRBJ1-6	TGTGCCAGCAGCTCGCCGGACAGGGCATCCTATAATTCACCCCTCCACTTT	CASSSPDRASYNSPLHF
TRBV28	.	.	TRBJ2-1	TGTGCCAGCAGCACCCCGGTGACAGTTGAGCAGTTCTTC	CASSTPVTVEQFF
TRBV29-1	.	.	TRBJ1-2	TGCAGCGTACTTCGGGGGCGAGATGGCTACACCTTC	CSVLRGRDGYTF
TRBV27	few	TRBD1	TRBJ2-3	TGTGCCAGCAGCCCGGGACAGGCCCTCACAGATACGCAGTATTTT	CASSPGQALTDTQYF
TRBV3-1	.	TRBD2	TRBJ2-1	TGTGCCAGTAGCCAAGAATGGGGCGGGAGGCAAGCCTCCTACAATGAGCAGTTCTTC	CASSQEWGGRQASYNEQFF
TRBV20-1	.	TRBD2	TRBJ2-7	TGCAGTGCTGATGGAGGCAGGGAGGGGTACAATGAGCAGTACTTC	CSADGGREGYNEQYF
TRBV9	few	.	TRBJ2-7	TGTGCCAGCAGCGTAGCACCCTTTGGGAACGAGCAGTACTTC	CASSVAPFGNEQYF